These 21 T cell receptor beta chains came from one sample sequenced in a study of blood T cell repertoires in COVID-19. Profiling relied on immunoSEQ multiplex PCR, and the TCRdb table lists in-frame clones only, not all of them. The top ten hold roughly 9.4% of the sample, which has around 250,000 clones, about four fifths seen once. Sequencing used peripheral blood. The receptors come from a man in his forties with active or convalescent COVID-19.

The rearrangement links TRBV28 to TRBJ1-1; D remains ambiguous. V was clipped by 6 bases and J by 1 base, with 12 bases between them. The CDR3 consists of 14 residues. CDR1 is MDHEN and CDR2 is SYDVKM in the germline V gene. The CDR3 DNA follows: TGTGCCAGCAGGTCTCCCGGTGGGAACACTGAAGCTTTCTTT. Its translation: CASRSPGGNTEAFF.

This clone showed up just once. The rearrangement uses TRBV5-4 and TRBJ2-1, with D perhaps TRBD2 (5 bases). V was trimmed by 4 bases and J by 0 bases, leaving 8 bases between them. Germline V gives CDR1 SGHNT, CDR2 YYREEE (reference sequence). The CDR3 is 14 amino acids. This CDR3 is CASSLAGSYNEQFF. In DNA form, the CDR3 reads TGTGCCAGCAGCCTCGCGGGCTCCTACAATGAGCAGTTCTTC.

This clone was observed at least ten times. V and J are TRBV14 and TRBJ1-5, with TRBD1 matching 7 bases. This CDR3 has 18 residues. Germline loops: CDR1 SGHDN, CDR2 FVKESK. After removal of 1 base from V and 0 bases from J, the junction contained 9 bases not matched to a gene. The CDR3 DNA reads TGTGCCAGCAGCCAAGTTTGGACAGGTCGACATAGCAATCAGCCCCAGCATTTT. It codes for CASSQVWTGRHSNQPQHF.

The CDR3 bases are TGTGCCAGCAGCTTAGATCTGGGCCCAGGAGGGGCTTTCTACGAGCAGTACTTC. The encoded protein is CASSLDLGPGGAFYEQYF. The chain employs TRBV11-2 and TRBJ2-7; D is possibly TRBD2 (6 bases). This CDR3 spans 18 amino acids. V dropped 0 bases and J dropped 3 bases, with 21 bases sitting between them. The V gene's germline CDR1 is SGHAT and CDR2 FQNNGV.

At least ten counts were recorded for this clone. The chain employs TRBV4-3 and TRBJ1-2; 8 bases are a match to TRBD1. Germline CDR1 and CDR2: LGHNA and YSLEER. There are 16 residues in the CDR3. V lost 4 bases to trimming and J lost 8 bases; unmatched junction nucleotides: 15. The CDR3 is CASSPGTGNLLYGYTF. The CDR3 nucleotides read TGCGCCAGCAGCCCCGGGACAGGAAACCTGCTCTACGGCTACACCTTC.

On this clone itself: The junction and the germline gene differ at one end; a read error may be behind it. The rearrangement links TRBV10-2 to TRBJ1-1; 9 bases agree with TRBD1. This CDR3 has 13 residues. Per the germline V gene, CDR1 is WSHSY and CDR2 is SAAADI. The CDR3 protein is CASSESDRGEAFF. As DNA, the CDR3 is TGCGCCAGCAGCGAGTCAGACAGGGGGGAAGCTTTCTTT.

This rearrangement joins TRBV19 to TRBJ1-4; a weak D match, TRBD1 (6 bases). Germline V lookup: CDR1 LNHDA, CDR2 SQIVND (reference sequence). CDR3 length: 14 amino acids. V dropped 8 bases and J dropped 8 bases, with 18 bases sitting between them. The CDR3 region is CASGRVGGGEKLFF. DNA of the CDR3: TGTGCCAGTGGTCGGGTAGGGGGGGGCGAAAAACTGTTTTTT.

The genes are TRBV29-1 and TRBJ1-1; D gene ambiguous. This CDR3 is 11 amino acids long. V dropped 3 bases and J dropped 7 bases, with 9 bases sitting between them. Germline V lookup: CDR1 SQVTM, CDR2 ANQGSEA. The CDR3, as DNA: TGCAGCGTTGACAGTACCTTTGAAGCTTTCTTT. Its protein product is CSVDSTFEAFF.

The chain joins TRBV21-1 to TRBJ1-2; the table gives TRBD1 as D, unverified against the DNA. TRBV21-1 is shown as a pseudogene. This CDR3 contains 17 residues. Here the CDR3 reads CASTKGPYRGRNYGYTF. The CDR3 bases are TGTGCCAGCACCAAGGGGCCCTACAGGGGGCGAAACTATGGCTACACCTTC.

The rearrangement uses TRBV12-3 or TRBV12-4 and TRBJ2-1; D possibly corresponds to TRBD1 (8 bases). With 6 bases removed from V and 7 bases from J, the gap between germline ends came to 13 bases. The CDR3 has 13 amino acids. CDR3 bases: TGTGCCAGCAGGGTACAGGGGGGGAATGAGCAGTTCTTC. Its protein is CASRVQGGNEQFF.

The chain links TRBV7-9 to TRBJ1-2, with D perhaps matching TRBD1 (5 bases). The CDR3 is made up of 16 amino acids. From germline, CDR1 is SEHNR and CDR2 FQNEAQ (reference sequence). V lost 5 bases and J 8 bases, leaving 24 bases between the germline ends. CDR3 DNA sequence: TGTGCCAGCAGCGCGTACGTGACAGCCCATTTGGGGGGCTACACCTTC. Its protein product is CASSAYVTAHLGGYTF. Complete variable domain (other parts from reference TRBV7-9 and TRBJ1-2): DTGVSQNPRHKITKRGQNVTFRCDPISEHNRLYWYRQTLGQGPEFLTYFQNEAQLEKSRLLSDRFSAERPKGSFSTLEIQRTEQGDSAMYLCASSAYVTAHLGGYTFGSGTRLTVV.

This clone was detected only a few times. The chain couples TRBV5-3 to TRBJ2-2, with 10 bases lining up with TRBD2. TRBV5-3 is an ORF, and what it does is uncertain. The CDR3 has 18 residues. With V trimmed by 2 bases and J by 6 bases, 13 bases remained unmatched. CDR3 DNA sequence: TGTGCCAGAAGCTTTACACTAGCGGGGAAGAACGGACCCGGGGAGCTGTTTTTT. Amino acid sequence: CARSFTLAGKNGPGELFF.

The rearrangement uses TRBV9 and TRBJ1-1; maybe TRBD1 (6 bases). The germline V gene has CDR1 SGDLS and CDR2 YYNGEE. The V and J ends lost 1 base and 5 bases respectively, with 18 bases between them. The CDR3 has 16 residues. CDR3 in DNA: TGTGCCAGCAGCGTAAAATTGAAGGGGGTTATAACTGAAGCTTTCTTT. It yields the protein CASSVKLKGVITEAFF.

The V gene is TRBV10-3, the J gene TRBJ2-3, with a weak D call TRBD2 (6 bases). Trimming left V 4 bases short and J 1 base short, with 9 bases between. Germline V gives CDR1 ENHRY, CDR2 SYGVKD. This CDR3 contains 14 residues. In nucleotides, the CDR3 is TGTGCCATCAGTGCGGGAGCTCGCACAGATACGCAGTATTTT. It yields the protein CAISAGARTDTQYF.

The chain's CDR3 is CASGLPGELYEQYF. CDR3 DNA: TGTGCCAGCGGTCTTCCGGGGGAACTTTACGAGCAGTACTTC. The rearrangement links TRBV6-5 to TRBJ2-7; a weak D match, TRBD2 (6 bases). CDR1 and CDR2 from the germline V gene are MNHEY and SVGAGI. The ends were cut back, 8 bases at V and 4 bases at J, with 18 bases in the middle. This CDR3 region has 14 residues.

The genes are TRBV11-2 and TRBJ1-3, with 8 bases aligning to TRBD1. With 0 bases clipped from V and 4 bases from J, the junction kept 8 bases outside the gene matches. The CDR3 is 17 amino acids. CDR1 and CDR2 from the germline V gene are SGHAT and FQNNGV. The CDR3 coding sequence is TGTGCCAGCAGCTTAGATCTGGCAGGGGGCGCGGGAAACACCATATATTTT. Its translation is CASSLDLAGGAGNTIYF.

The chain links TRBV5-4 to TRBJ1-2; 9 bases fit TRBD1. The CDR3 consists of 15 residues. V trimming: 3 bases; J trimming: 2 bases; junction bases outside the gene matches: 5. In germline, CDR1 is SGHNT, CDR2 YYREEE (reference sequence). The CDR3 here is CASSWAGTGNYGYTF. The CDR3 DNA is TGTGCCAGCAGCTGGGCCGGGACAGGGAACTATGGCTACACCTTC.

The chain joins TRBV5-6 to TRBJ2-1; D perhaps matches TRBD2 (6 bases). Germline values: CDR1 SGHDT, CDR2 YYEEEE. CDR3 size: 18 residues. V was clipped by 4 bases and J by 0 bases, with 20 bases between them. CDR3 sequence (DNA): TGTGCCAGCAGCCACGGGGACTTCGTGGGAAGCTCCTACAATGAGCAGTTCTTC. Its translation is CASSHGDFVGSSYNEQFF.

With respect to this clone: The sample carries other DNA sequences with the same CDR3. The chain joins TRBV12-3 or TRBV12-4 to TRBJ1-1; D uncertain. This CDR3 spans 12 amino acids. Trimming removed 3 bases at V and 4 bases at J, with 6 bases between. The CDR3 DNA is TGTGCCAGCAGTTTCCCGGGCACTGAAGCTTTCTTT. It translates to CASSFPGTEAFF.

The J gene is TRBJ2-1, the V gene TRBV5-1; TRBD2 matches 8 bases. From germline, CDR1 is SGHRS and CDR2 YFSETQ. This CDR3 comprises 15 residues. V was clipped by 5 bases and J by 10 bases; unmatched bases: 14. CDR3 residues: CASRGAGLGQSEQFF. The CDR3 coding sequence is TGCGCCAGCAGAGGAGCGGGACTAGGCCAATCGGAGCAGTTCTTC.

This chain links TRBV2 with TRBJ2-2; 8 positions match TRBD1. V was clipped by 8 bases and J by 3 bases; unmatched bases: 5. The CDR3 is 14 residues long. CDR1 is SNHLY, CDR2 FYNNEI, per germline. The CDR3 DNA follows: TGTGCCAGCCTGACAGGGGCCGACACCGGGGAGCTGTTTTTT. As protein: CASLTGADTGELFF.